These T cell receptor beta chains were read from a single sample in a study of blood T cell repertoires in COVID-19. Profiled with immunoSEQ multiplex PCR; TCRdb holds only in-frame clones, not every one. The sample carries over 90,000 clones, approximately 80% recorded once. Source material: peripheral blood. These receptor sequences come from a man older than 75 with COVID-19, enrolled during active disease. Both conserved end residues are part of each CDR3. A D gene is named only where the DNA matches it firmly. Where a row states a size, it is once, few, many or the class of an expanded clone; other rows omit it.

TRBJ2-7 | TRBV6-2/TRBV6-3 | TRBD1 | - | TGTGCCAGCAGTCGTTCCGGGACAGGGGTCCCCGAGCAGTACTTC | CASSRSGTGVPEQYF
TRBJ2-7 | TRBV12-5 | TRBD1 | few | TGTGCTAGTGGCCGATCCGGGACAGGGGGTGAGCAGTACTTC | CASGRSGTGGEQYF
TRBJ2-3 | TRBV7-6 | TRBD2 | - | TGTGCCAGCAGCTTAGGTGCTAGCGGGAGGGCAGATACGCAGTATTTT | CASSLGASGRADTQYF
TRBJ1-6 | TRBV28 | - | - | TGTGCCAGCAGCCCCGGGGGGGCATCCTATAATTCACCCCTCCACTTT | CASSPGGASYNSPLHF
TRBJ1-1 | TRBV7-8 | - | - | TGTGCCAGCAGCTCATTTCCAGGGTTCACTGAAGCTTTCTTT | CASSSFPGFTEAFF
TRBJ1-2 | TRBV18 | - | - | TGTGCCAGCTCACCACCGGCCAGGGCTGGCTACACCTTC | CASSPPARAGYTF
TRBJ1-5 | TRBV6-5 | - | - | TGTGCCAGCAAAGAAGGGGTGGGCAATCAGCCCCAGCATTTT | CASKEGVGNQPQHF
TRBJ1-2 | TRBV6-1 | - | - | TGTGCCAGCAGTGAAAAGGGGAGGTATGGCTACACCTTC | CASSEKGRYGYTF
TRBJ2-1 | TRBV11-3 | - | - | TGTGCCAGCAGCCCCGGGGGAGCTTACAATGAGCAGTTCTTC | CASSPGGAYNEQFF
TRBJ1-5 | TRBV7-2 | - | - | TGTGCCAGCAGCTTAACTACAGGTTATAGCAATCAGCCCCAGCATTTT | CASSLTTGYSNQPQHF
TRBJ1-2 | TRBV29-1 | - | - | TGCAGCGTCCCCGGGGGAGCCGGGCCCTATGGCTACACCTTC | CSVPGGAGPYGYTF
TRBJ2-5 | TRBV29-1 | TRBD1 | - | TGCAGCTCGTCCGGGACAGGGGCCTTTTGGACCCAGTACTTC | CSSSGTGAFWTQYF
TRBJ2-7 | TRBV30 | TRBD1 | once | TGTGCCTGGAGTGTAAACAGGGGGGCCTACGAGCAGTACTTC | CAWSVNRGAYEQYF
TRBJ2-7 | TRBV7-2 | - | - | TGTGCCAGCAGCCCAGCCCCCAGGGACGAGCAGTACTTC | CASSPAPRDEQYF
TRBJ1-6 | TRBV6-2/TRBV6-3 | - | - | TGTGCCAGCAGTTACCCGGACAGCTCCTATAATTCACCCCTCCACTTT | CASSYPDSSYNSPLHF
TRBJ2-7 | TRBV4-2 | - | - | TGTGCCAGCAGCCAAGTTGGGGGGACCTACGAGCAGTACTTC | CASSQVGGTYEQYF
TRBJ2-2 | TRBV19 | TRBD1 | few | TGTGCCAGTACCAGGGGGCCACCTTACACCGGGGAGCTGTTTTTT | CASTRGPPYTGELFF
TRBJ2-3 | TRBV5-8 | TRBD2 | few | TGTGCCAGCAGTACCATAGCGGGAACAGATACGCAGTATTTT | CASSTIAGTDTQYF
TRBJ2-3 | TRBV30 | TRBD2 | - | TGTGCCTGGAGTGGCCCGACTAGCCGGCATACGCAGTATTTT | CAWSGPTSRHTQYF
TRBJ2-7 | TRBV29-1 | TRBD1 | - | TGCAGCGTGGCCCCCGGGACAGGTAGGGTCTACGAGCAGTACTTC | CSVAPGTGRVYEQYF
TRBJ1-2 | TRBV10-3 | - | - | TGTGCCATCAGTGGGGGTCCAGGGGACACCTATGGCTACACCTTC | CAISGGPGDTYGYTF
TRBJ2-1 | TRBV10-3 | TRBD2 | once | TGTGCCATCAAGGCTAGCGGGGGTTTGAATGAGCAGTTCTTC | CAIKASGGLNEQFF
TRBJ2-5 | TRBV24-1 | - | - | TGTGCCACCAGTGTGGGGGGTGGCCAAGAGACCCAGTACTTC | CATSVGGGQETQYF
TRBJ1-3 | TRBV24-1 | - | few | TGTGCCACCAGTGCAGGGGACCGCAACACCATATATTTT | CATSAGDRNTIYF
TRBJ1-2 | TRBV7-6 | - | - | TGTGCCAGCAGCTTAGCCCCGGGGGGGGTTGACTATGGCTACACCTTC | CASSLAPGGVDYGYTF
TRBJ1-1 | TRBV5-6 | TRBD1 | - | TGTGCCAGCAGCTTATTTGGACAGGACATGAACACTGAAGCTTTCTTT | CASSLFGQDMNTEAFF
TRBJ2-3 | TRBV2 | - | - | TGTGCCAGCAGTGTAGCCGGGAGTAGCACAGATACGCAGTATTTT | CASSVAGSSTDTQYF
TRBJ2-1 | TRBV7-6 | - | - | TGTGCCAGCAGCACATTTGGGGGCGTGGGGTACAATGAGCAGTTCTTC | CASSTFGGVGYNEQFF
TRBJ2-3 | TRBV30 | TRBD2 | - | TGTGCCTGGAGTGAACTAGCGGGCCTTACAGATACGCAGTATTTT | CAWSELAGLTDTQYF
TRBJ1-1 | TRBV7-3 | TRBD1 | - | TGTGCCAGCAGCGAGCGACAGGGCACTGAAGCTTTCTTT | CASSERQGTEAFF
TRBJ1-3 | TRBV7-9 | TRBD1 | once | TGTGCCAGCACCCCGACAGGGACGACTGGAAACACCATATATTTT | CASTPTGTTGNTIYF
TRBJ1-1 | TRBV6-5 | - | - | TGTGCCAGCAGCAAACAGGGAAGGACTGAAGCTTTCTTT | CASSKQGRTEAFF
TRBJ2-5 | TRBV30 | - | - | TGTGCCTGGAGTGGGAGGGGGAGGGGGCAAGAGACCCAGTACTTC | CAWSGRGRGQETQYF
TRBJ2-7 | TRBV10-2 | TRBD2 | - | TGCGCCAGCAGTGACCAATCTAGCGGGAGCTCCTACGAGCAGTACTTC | CASSDQSSGSSYEQYF
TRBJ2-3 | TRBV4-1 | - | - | TGCGCCAGCAGCCAAGATTCAGCGGCTAGCGCTGGAGATACGCAGTATTTT | CASSQDSAASAGDTQYF
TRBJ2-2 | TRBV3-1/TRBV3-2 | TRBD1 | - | TGTGCCAGCAGCCAACCAAAGGACAGGGGTAATGGCGGGGAGCTGTTTTTT | CASSQPKDRGNGGELFF
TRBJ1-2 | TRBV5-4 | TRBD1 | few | TGTGCCAGCAGCCAAACAGGGGACTATGGCTACACCTTC | CASSQTGDYGYTF
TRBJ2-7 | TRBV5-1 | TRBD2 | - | TGCGCCAGCAAGACTAGCGGGAGGGGAACCTACGAGCAGTACTTC | CASKTSGRGTYEQYF
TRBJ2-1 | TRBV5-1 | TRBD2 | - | TGCGCCAGCAGCTTCGGGACTAGCGGGGACAATGAGCAGTTCTTC | CASSFGTSGDNEQFF
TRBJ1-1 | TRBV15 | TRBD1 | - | TGTGCCACCAGCACCCTAAAGGGACAGGGAGTTGGCACTGAAGCTTTCTTT | CATSTLKGQGVGTEAFF
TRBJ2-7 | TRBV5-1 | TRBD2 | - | TGCGCCAGCAGGCCCACTAGCGGGAGCTCCTACGAGCAGTACTTC | CASRPTSGSSYEQYF
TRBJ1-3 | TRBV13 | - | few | TGTGCCAGCATCTCCCAGGGCCAGATTGGAAACACCATATATTTT | CASISQGQIGNTIYF
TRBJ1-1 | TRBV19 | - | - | TGTGCCAGTAGGGGGCCAGGGGTCACTGAAGCTTTCTTT | CASRGPGVTEAFF
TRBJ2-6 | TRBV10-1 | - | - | TGCGCCAGCAGCCAGGGGTCTGGGGCCAACGTCCTGACTTTC | CASSQGSGANVLTF
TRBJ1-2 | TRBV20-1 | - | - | TGCAGTGCGCCCACATCCAATGGCTACACCTTC | CSAPTSNGYTF